The rows below give T cell receptor beta chains drawn from one sample of a study of T-cell reconstitution after alpha-beta-depleted transplantation in children. TCRdb reprocessed the PCR reads with MiXCR, giving one entry per CDR3 protein. Counted here are around 800,000 distinct CDR3 sequences, roughly 16% occurring once; the ten biggest clones make up about 5%. The sequenced sample was PBMCs, mostly from graft donor cells, obtained 360 days after TCRalphabeta/CD19-depleted stem cell transplant. The receptors shown here come from a male patient under 18 who had a stem cell transplant for acute lymphoblastic leukemia, so the T cells may come from the graft donor. The CDR3 runs from the conserved cysteine through the conserved F or W. The D gene is left open where the match is weak. Clone size is not always given. Where it is, it says once, few, many or a class for expanded clones.

J,V,D,size,CDR3,DNA
TRBJ2-1,TRBV6-5,TRBD2,NA,CASSYSPTSGRYNEQFF,TGTGCCAGCAGTTACTCCCCGACTAGCGGAAGATACAATGAGCAGTTCTTC
TRBJ2-4,TRBV28,TRBD1,many,CASSLPLGTGGYIQYF,TGTGCCAGCAGTTTACCCCTGGGGACAGGGGGCTACATTCAGTACTTC
TRBJ2-7,TRBV6-5,TRBD2,NA,CASSYRGREADEQYF,TGTGCCAGCAGTTACCGGGGGCGGGAGGCTGACGAGCAGTACTTC
TRBJ2-7,TRBV4-1,TRBD2,NA,CASSQVAGDLYF,TGCGCCAGCAGCCAAGTGGCGGGGGACCTGTACTTC
TRBJ1-2,TRBV12-3/TRBV12-4,NA,many,CASSLKANYGYTF,TGTGCCAGCAGTTTAAAGGCTAACTATGGCTACACCTTC
TRBJ2-4,TRBV2,TRBD2,NA,CASSEVLAGDAKNIQYF,TGTGCCAGCAGTGAAGTTTTAGCGGGAGATGCCAAAAACATTCAGTACTTC
TRBJ1-5,TRBV11-2,NA,NA,CASSPLKGGVDQPQHF,TGTGCCAGCAGCCCCTTGAAGGGCGGAGTGGATCAGCCCCAGCATTTT
TRBJ2-4,TRBV12-3/TRBV12-4,NA,many,CASSYGRNIQYF,TGTGCCAGCAGTTACGGGCGAAACATTCAGTACTTC
TRBJ2-7,TRBV25-1,TRBD1,few,CASSPMTGTGIDEQYF,TGTGCCAGCAGCCCGATGACCGGGACAGGGATAGACGAGCAGTACTTC
TRBJ2-1,TRBV7-9,TRBD2,few,CASSSRTSGNEQFF,TGTGCCAGCAGTTCCCGGACTAGCGGAAATGAGCAGTTCTTC
TRBJ2-7,TRBV5-1,NA,few,CASSLEATRAYEQYF,TGCGCCAGCAGCTTGGAGGCCACGCGCGCCTACGAGCAGTACTTC
TRBJ1-6,TRBV6-1,TRBD1,NA,CASSTSRGPSRHSPLHF,TGTGCCAGCAGTACGTCCAGGGGGCCCTCCCGTCATTCACCCCTCCACTTT
TRBJ2-6,TRBV9,TRBD2,few,CASSAPGGPILPSGANVLTF,TGTGCCAGCAGCGCTCCGGGAGGCCCGATATTACCCTCTGGGGCCAACGTCCTGACTTTC
TRBJ2-1,TRBV5-1,NA,few,CASSLIADNEQFF,TGCGCCAGCAGTTTAATAGCGGACAATGAGCAGTTCTTC
TRBJ2-7,TRBV29-1,NA,NA,CSVELRGAYEQYF,TGCAGCGTTGAATTGAGAGGGGCCTACGAGCAGTACTTC
TRBJ1-2,TRBV5-6,NA,NA,CASSPVEGANYGYTF,TGTGCCAGCAGTCCGGTCGAAGGGGCTAACTATGGCTACACCTTC
TRBJ1-2,TRBV5-1,NA,many,CASSQGQYGYTF,TGCGCCAGCAGTCAAGGACAATACGGCTACACCTTC
TRBJ2-1,TRBV20-1,NA,few,CSTIERKPFAEQFF,TGCAGTACCATCGAGCGGAAACCTTTTGCGGAGCAGTTCTTC
TRBJ2-7,TRBV5-1,NA,few,CASSLVTGWEQYF,TGCGCCAGCAGCTTGGTAACGGGATGGGAGCAGTACTTC
TRBJ2-2,TRBV27,NA,NA,CASSFGGRTGELFF,TGTGCCAGCAGTTTTGGGGGCCGAACCGGGGAGCTGTTTTTT
TRBJ2-7,TRBV29-1,NA,many,CSVEGRAYEQYF,TGCAGCGTTGAAGGCAGGGCGTACGAGCAGTACTTC
TRBJ1-5,TRBV12-5,NA,NA,CASSRAFSNQPQHF,TGTGCTAGTTCCCGGGCCTTTAGCAATCAGCCCCAGCATTTT
TRBJ2-7,TRBV4-1,NA,NA,CASSQGIKQYF,TGCGCCAGCAGCCAGGGGATCAAGCAGTACTTC
TRBJ2-7,TRBV10-3,NA,NA,CAIRSAEGMYEQYF,TGTGCCATCAGGTCCGCCGAGGGGATGTACGAGCAGTACTTC
TRBJ2-1,TRBV6-2/TRBV6-3,NA,NA,CASRNWKGSYNEQFF,TGTGCCAGCAGGAATTGGAAGGGTTCCTACAATGAGCAGTTCTTC
TRBJ2-7,TRBV19,TRBD1,NA,CASSPGTGNPYEQYF,TGTGCCAGTAGTCCGGGGACAGGGAATCCGTACGAGCAGTACTTC
TRBJ2-3,TRBV5-1,TRBD2,few,CASSLAREGDTQYF,TGCGCCAGCAGCTTGGCCCGGGAGGGGGATACGCAGTATTTT
TRBJ1-3,TRBV27,NA,few,CASSSQGDTIYF,TGTGCCAGCAGTTCCCAGGGCGACACCATATATTTT
TRBJ2-7,TRBV3-1,TRBD1,few,CASSYGTGIHEQYF,TGTGCCAGCAGCTACGGGACAGGGATACACGAGCAGTACTTC
TRBJ1-2,TRBV12-3/TRBV12-4,NA,NA,CASTLGDHYTF,TGTGCCAGCACCCTTGGCGACCACTACACCTTC
TRBJ1-3,TRBV19,TRBD1,NA,CASTRQGSSGNTIYF,TGTGCCAGTACTCGACAGGGGAGCTCTGGAAACACCATATATTTT
TRBJ2-1,TRBV7-6,TRBD2,once,CASSLEDQREGIIEQFF,TGTGCCAGCAGCTTAGAAGACCAGCGGGAGGGCATAATTGAGCAGTTCTTC
TRBJ1-5,TRBV4-2,NA,NA,CACGQNNQPQHF,TGTGCCTGTGGACAGAATAATCAGCCCCAGCATTTT
TRBJ2-1,TRBV5-1,TRBD2,NA,CASSSTSGNVGEQFF,TGCGCCAGCAGTTCGACTAGCGGGAACGTCGGGGAGCAGTTCTTC
TRBJ1-3,TRBV12-3/TRBV12-4,NA,NA,CASSFPSGGRTIYF,TGTGCCAGCAGTTTCCCCTCGGGGGGACGCACCATATATTTT
TRBJ2-1,TRBV5-1,TRBD1,few,CASRTPGQGGRSSYNEQFF,TGCGCCAGCAGAACCCCGGGACAGGGAGGGAGGAGCTCCTACAATGAGCAGTTCTTC
TRBJ2-3,TRBV29-1,NA,many,CSVGDTQYF,TGCAGCGTTGGGGATACGCAGTATTTT
TRBJ2-2,TRBV5-1,NA,few,CASSLSARTNTGELFF,TGCGCCAGCAGCTTATCTGCCAGAACGAACACCGGGGAGCTGTTTTTT
TRBJ2-1,TRBV5-6,NA,NA,CASSRELASEQFF,TGTGCCAGCAGCCGGGAACTAGCCTCTGAGCAGTTCTTC
TRBJ2-1,TRBV2,TRBD1,many,CASQKEQGASEQFF,TGTGCCAGTCAGAAGGAACAGGGGGCGAGTGAGCAGTTCTTC
TRBJ2-3,TRBV18,TRBD2,NA,CASSRRAGETDTQYF,TGTGCCAGCTCAAGGCGAGCGGGAGAAACAGATACGCAGTATTTT
TRBJ2-3,TRBV6-2/TRBV6-3,TRBD1,NA,CASSTGGVWVTDTQYF,TGTGCCAGCAGTACAGGGGGCGTGTGGGTCACAGATACGCAGTATTTT
TRBJ2-1,TRBV7-8,NA,NA,CASSSTIGTPFGEQFF,TGTGCCAGCAGCTCAACAATCGGGACTCCCTTTGGTGAGCAGTTCTTC
TRBJ2-1,TRBV2,TRBD2,NA,CASSTIRPSGRGEDNEQFF,TGTGCCAGCAGTACCATCCGGCCTAGCGGGAGGGGGGAGGACAATGAGCAGTTCTTC
TRBJ2-7,TRBV20-1,TRBD2,many,CSGGFRTSNEQYF,TGCAGTGGGGGGTTCAGGACTAGTAACGAGCAGTACTTC